This T cell receptor beta chain was profiled in a study of shared clonotypes between healthy human individuals. Study overall: Two women and a few men aged 18 to 49 served as donors.

CD45RO-negative, CCR7-positively selected cells formed the naive CD8 fraction, excluding terminally differentiated effector memory CD45RA+ cells. Recent vaccinations or acute infections were absent in the healthy HIV-negative adult donors. V lost 0 bases and J lost 2; bases outside the gene matches: 6. This CDR3 contains 16 residues. CDR1 and CDR2 (germline): LGHNA, YSLEER. The test was conducted at deep level. Assay used: immunoSEQ multiplex PCR; TCRdb lists only in-frame clones, some missing. This table has about 820,000 clones, 80% to 95% appearing once. Source material: naive CD8+ T cells sorted from blood. The chain uses TRBV4-3 and TRBJ2-7; 8 bases line up with TRBD2. This receptor was taken from a man between 25 and 39 years old in good health. The CDR3 DNA reads as TGCGCCAGCAGCCAAGAGATTAGCGGGACGACCTACGAGCAGTACTTC. Translated: CASSQEISGTTYEQYF.